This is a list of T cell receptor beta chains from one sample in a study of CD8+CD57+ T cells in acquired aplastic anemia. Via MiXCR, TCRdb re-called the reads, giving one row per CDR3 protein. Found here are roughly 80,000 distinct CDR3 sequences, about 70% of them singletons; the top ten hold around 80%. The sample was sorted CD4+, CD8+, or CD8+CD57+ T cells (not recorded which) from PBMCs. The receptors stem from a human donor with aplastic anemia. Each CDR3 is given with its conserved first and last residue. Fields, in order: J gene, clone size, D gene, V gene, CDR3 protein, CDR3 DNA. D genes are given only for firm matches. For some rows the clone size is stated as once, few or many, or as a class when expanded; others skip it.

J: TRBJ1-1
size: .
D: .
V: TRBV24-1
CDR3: CATSRGDEAFF
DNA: TGTGCCACCAGTAGGGGAGATGAAGCTTTCTTT

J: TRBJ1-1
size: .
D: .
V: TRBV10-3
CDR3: CAISWTHTEAFF
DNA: TGTGCCATCAGTTGGACCCACACTGAAGCTTTCTTT

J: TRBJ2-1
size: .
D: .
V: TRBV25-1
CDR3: CASRGGGKEQFF
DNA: TGTGCCAGCAGGGGGGGCGGGAAAGAGCAGTTCTTC

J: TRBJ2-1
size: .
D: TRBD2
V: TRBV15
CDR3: CATSTTSGIYNEQFF
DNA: TGTGCCACCAGCACGACTAGCGGGATCTACAATGAGCAGTTCTTC

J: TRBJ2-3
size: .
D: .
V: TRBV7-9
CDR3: CASPESTDTQYF
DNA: TGTGCCAGTCCAGAGTCCACAGATACGCAGTATTTT

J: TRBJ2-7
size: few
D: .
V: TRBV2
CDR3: CASSEEFSYEQYF
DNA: TGTGCCAGCAGTGAGGAGTTCTCCTACGAGCAGTACTTC

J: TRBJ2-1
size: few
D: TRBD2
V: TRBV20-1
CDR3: CSAKERGGLRSYNEQFF
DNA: TGCAGTGCTAAAGAGCGGGGGGGCCTTAGGTCCTACAATGAGCAGTTCTTC

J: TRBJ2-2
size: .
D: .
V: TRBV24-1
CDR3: CATSDSEASNTGELFF
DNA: TGTGCCACCAGTGATTCTGAAGCATCGAACACCGGGGAGCTGTTTTTT

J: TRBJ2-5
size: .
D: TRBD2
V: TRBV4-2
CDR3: CASSQAASGKETQYF
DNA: TGTGCCAGCAGCCAGGCGGCTAGCGGTAAAGAGACCCAGTACTTC

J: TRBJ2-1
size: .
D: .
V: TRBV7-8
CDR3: CASSLVGGYNEQFF
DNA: TGTGCCAGCAGCTTAGTCGGGGGCTACAATGAGCAGTTCTTC

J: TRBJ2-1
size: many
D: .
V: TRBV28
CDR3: CASIGYSYNEQFF
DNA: TGTGCCAGCATAGGATACTCCTACAATGAGCAGTTCTTC

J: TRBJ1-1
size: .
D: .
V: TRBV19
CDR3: CASSRQTAEDTEAFF
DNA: TGTGCCAGTAGTCGACAGACCGCGGAGGACACTGAAGCTTTCTTT

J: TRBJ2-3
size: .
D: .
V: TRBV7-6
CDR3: CASSLAYTDTQYF
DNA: TGTGCCAGCAGCTTGGCTTACACAGATACGCAGTATTTT

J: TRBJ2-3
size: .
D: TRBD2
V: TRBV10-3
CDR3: CAIAQGGASDTQYF
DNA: TGTGCCATCGCCCAGGGAGGGGCATCGGATACGCAGTATTTT

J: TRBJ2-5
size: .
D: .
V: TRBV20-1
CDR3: CSARDMWGAGETQYF
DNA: TGCAGTGCTAGAGATATGTGGGGGGCGGGAGAGACCCAGTACTTC

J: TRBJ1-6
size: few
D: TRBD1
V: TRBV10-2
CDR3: CASRDRVSYNSPLHF
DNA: TGCGCCAGCAGGGACAGGGTATCCTATAATTCACCCCTCCACTTT

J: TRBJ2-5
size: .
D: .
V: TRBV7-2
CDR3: CASSLATRQGETQYF
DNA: TGTGCCAGCAGCTTAGCGACAAGGCAGGGAGAGACCCAGTACTTC

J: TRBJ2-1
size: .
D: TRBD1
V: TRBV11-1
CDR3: CASSREGGGYYDNEQFF
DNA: TGTGCCAGCAGCCGGGAAGGGGGCGGCTACTACGACAATGAGCAGTTCTTC

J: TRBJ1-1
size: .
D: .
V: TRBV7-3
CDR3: CASRSVTEAFF
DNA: TGTGCCAGCAGGTCTGTCACTGAAGCTTTCTTT

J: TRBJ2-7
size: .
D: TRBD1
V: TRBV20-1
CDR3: CSARDRVGVPYEQYF
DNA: TGCAGTGCTAGGGACAGGGTTGGGGTCCCCTACGAGCAGTACTTC

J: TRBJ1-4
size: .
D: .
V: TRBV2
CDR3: CASSRTGGGELFF
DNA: TGTGCCAGCAGTCGCACCGGGGGCGGGGAACTGTTTTTT

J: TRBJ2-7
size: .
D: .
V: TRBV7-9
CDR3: CASSLASNEQYF
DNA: TGTGCCAGCAGCTTAGCTTCGAACGAGCAGTACTTC

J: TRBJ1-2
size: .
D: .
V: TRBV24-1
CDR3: CATSDSSGAGGYTF
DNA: TGTGCCACCAGTGATTCGAGCGGGGCCGGGGGCTACACCTTC

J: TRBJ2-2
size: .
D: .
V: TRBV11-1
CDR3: CASSHMGTRNTGELFF
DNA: TGTGCCAGCAGCCATATGGGAACACGAAACACCGGGGAGCTGTTTTTT

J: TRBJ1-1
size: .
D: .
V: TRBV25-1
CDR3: CASRQGNTEAFF
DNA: TGTGCCAGCAGGCAGGGGAACACTGAAGCTTTCTTT

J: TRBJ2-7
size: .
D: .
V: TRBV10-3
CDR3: CAISESFREQYF
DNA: TGTGCCATCAGTGAGTCTTTCCGCGAGCAGTACTTC

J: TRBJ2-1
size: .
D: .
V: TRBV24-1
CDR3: CATSDLGSNEQFF
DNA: TGTGCCACCAGTGATTTGGGGTCCAATGAGCAGTTCTTC

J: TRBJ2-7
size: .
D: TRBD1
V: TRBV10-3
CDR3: CAISASQGAQYEQYF
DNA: TGTGCCATCAGTGCTTCCCAGGGGGCGCAGTACGAGCAGTACTTC

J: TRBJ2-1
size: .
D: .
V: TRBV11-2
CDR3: CASSYAKSSYNEQFF
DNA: TGTGCCAGCAGCTATGCTAAAAGCTCCTACAATGAGCAGTTCTTC

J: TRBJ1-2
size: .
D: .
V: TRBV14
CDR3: CASSQISPYYGYTF
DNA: TGTGCCAGCAGCCAAATAAGTCCCTACTATGGCTACACCTTC

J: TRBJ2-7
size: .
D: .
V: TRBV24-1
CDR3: CATHRPSGEQYF
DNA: TGTGCCACCCACCGGCCTAGTGGAGAGCAGTACTTC

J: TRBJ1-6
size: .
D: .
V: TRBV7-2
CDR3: CASSLARGPLHF
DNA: TGTGCCAGCAGCTTAGCGCGAGGGCCCCTCCACTTT

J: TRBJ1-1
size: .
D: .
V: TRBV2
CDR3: CASSRDGMNTEAFF
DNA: TGTGCCAGCAGTCGCGACGGCATGAACACTGAAGCTTTCTTT

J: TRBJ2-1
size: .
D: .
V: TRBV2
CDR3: CASTLGREQFF
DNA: TGTGCCAGCACCCTGGGCCGTGAGCAGTTCTTC

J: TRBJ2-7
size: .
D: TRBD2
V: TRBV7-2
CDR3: CASSLAGLDLPTEQYF
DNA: TGTGCCAGCAGCTTAGCGGGACTAGACCTCCCTACCGAGCAGTACTTC

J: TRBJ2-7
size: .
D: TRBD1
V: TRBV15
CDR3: CATVGQGGREQYF
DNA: TGTGCCACCGTGGGACAGGGAGGACGGGAGCAGTACTTC

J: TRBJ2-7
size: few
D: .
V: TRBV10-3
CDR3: CAISDEVAAYEQYF
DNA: TGTGCCATCAGTGACGAGGTAGCGGCTTACGAGCAGTACTTC

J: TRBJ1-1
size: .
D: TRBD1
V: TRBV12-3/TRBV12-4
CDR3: CASSGDRGNTEAFF
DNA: TGTGCCAGCAGTGGGGACAGGGGGAACACTGAAGCTTTCTTT

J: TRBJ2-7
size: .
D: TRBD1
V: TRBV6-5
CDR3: CASTKTGGTYEQYF
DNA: TGTGCCAGCACCAAGACAGGGGGGACCTACGAGCAGTACTTC

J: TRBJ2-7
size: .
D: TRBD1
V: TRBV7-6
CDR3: CASSLDVGQGYF
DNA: TGTGCCAGCAGCTTAGATGTAGGACAGGGATACTTC

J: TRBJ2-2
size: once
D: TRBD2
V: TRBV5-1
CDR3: CASSFLGLELTPGRDF
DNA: TGCGCCAGCAGCTTCCTAGGACTAGAGCTAACACCGGGGAGGGATTTT

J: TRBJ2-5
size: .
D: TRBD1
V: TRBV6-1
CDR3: CASRVAGGRETQYF
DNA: TGTGCCAGCAGAGTAGCAGGGGGCAGGGAGACCCAGTACTTC

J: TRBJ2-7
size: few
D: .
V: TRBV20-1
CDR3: CSAGPSSYEQYF
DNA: TGCAGTGCTGGTCCCTCGAGCTACGAGCAGTACTTC

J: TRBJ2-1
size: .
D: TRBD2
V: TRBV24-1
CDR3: CATSDPQLAGAANEQFF
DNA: TGTGCCACCAGTGATCCTCAACTAGCGGGAGCGGCCAATGAGCAGTTCTTC

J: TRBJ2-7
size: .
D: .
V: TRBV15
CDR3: CATSSRTGEQYF
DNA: TGTGCCACCAGCAGTAGAACGGGCGAGCAGTACTTC